These T cell receptor beta chains were read from a single sample in a study of spatial heterogeneity in lung cancer. TCRdb recomputed calls from the 5' RACE reads with MiXCR, one row per CDR3 protein. In the table there are 4,400 or so distinct CDR3 sequences, roughly 6.1% of which are singletons. The starting material was lung tumor tissue, obtained at surgery. Receptors originate from a male donor with early-stage non-small cell lung cancer. The CDR3 runs from the conserved cysteine through the conserved F or W.

v_gene: TRBV4-1
CDR3aa: CASSQVGFRGTEAFF

v_gene: TRBV20-1
CDR3aa: CSAREDANEQYF

v_gene: TRBV5-6
CDR3aa: CASSLGGNNNQPQHF

v_gene: TRBV7-9
CDR3aa: CASSLVKGLSGELFF

v_gene: TRBV24-1
CDR3aa: CATSARGTGIEGLNYGYTF

v_gene: TRBV5-6
CDR3aa: CASSLSGGTGNQPQHF

v_gene: TRBV20-1
CDR3aa: CSARDVAGGPGELFF

v_gene: TRBV4-3
CDR3aa: CASSQTAAGNYGYTF

v_gene: TRBV7-3
CDR3aa: CASSLNPAGRNEQFF

v_gene: TRBV5-1
CDR3aa: CASSTDPPAGGETQYF

v_gene: TRBV6-1
CDR3aa: CASSKIAGELFF

v_gene: TRBV10-3
CDR3aa: CAAGGQSYEQYF

v_gene: TRBV28
CDR3aa: CAGGNSYEQYF

v_gene: TRBV5-8
CDR3aa: CASSLALAGPNEQFF

v_gene: TRBV15
CDR3aa: CATKGGPRSPLHF

v_gene: TRBV20-1
CDR3aa: CSACLLGGLQETQYF

v_gene: TRBV7-2
CDR3aa: CASSSSEDEQFF

v_gene: TRBV3-1
CDR3aa: CASSQVGGNSPLHF

v_gene: TRBV9
CDR3aa: CASSVGSANYGYTF

v_gene: TRBV9
CDR3aa: CASRPSGSDTQYF

v_gene: TRBV6-2/TRBV6-3
CDR3aa: CASSYSGTVNTEAFF

v_gene: TRBV12-3/TRBV12-4
CDR3aa: CASSPGLAVYF

v_gene: TRBV28
CDR3aa: CASSYELRYEQYF

v_gene: TRBV28
CDR3aa: CASKPPGGWPYTDTQYF

v_gene: TRBV4-2
CDR3aa: CASSQASGRAEGVTDTQYF

v_gene: TRBV4-3
CDR3aa: CASSQDGWTAGEKLFF

v_gene: TRBV6-6
CDR3aa: CASSYSGQTQETQYF

v_gene: TRBV25-1
CDR3aa: CASSESVTGNTIYF

v_gene: TRBV27
CDR3aa: CASSPTSAGEQYF

v_gene: TRBV14
CDR3aa: CASSFRQGGSRETQYF

v_gene: TRBV6-1
CDR3aa: CASSEAPGVGYGYTF

v_gene: TRBV5-1
CDR3aa: CASSAESADTQYF

v_gene: TRBV5-1
CDR3aa: CASRSGQSNEKLFF

v_gene: TRBV29-1
CDR3aa: CSVSLTETQYF

v_gene: TRBV3-1
CDR3aa: CASSQDFRRQGNTEAFF

v_gene: TRBV2
CDR3aa: CASSEEGGVYGYTF

v_gene: TRBV20-1
CDR3aa: CSARLATGIGLYQETQYF

v_gene: TRBV20-1
CDR3aa: CSASRGLLKTQYF

v_gene: TRBV20-1
CDR3aa: CSARPTSGANTGELFF

v_gene: TRBV6-7
CDR3aa: CASSPTHTGLSGNTIYF

v_gene: TRBV5-1
CDR3aa: CASSLPGKTTGELFF

v_gene: TRBV3-1
CDR3aa: CASSQVLAGEETQYF

v_gene: TRBV5-8
CDR3aa: CASSLGVARGGTEAFF

v_gene: TRBV6-5
CDR3aa: CASSASISYEQYF

v_gene: TRBV6-6
CDR3aa: CASSPGTKNTGELFF

v_gene: TRBV5-4
CDR3aa: CASSTTSQSNEKLFF